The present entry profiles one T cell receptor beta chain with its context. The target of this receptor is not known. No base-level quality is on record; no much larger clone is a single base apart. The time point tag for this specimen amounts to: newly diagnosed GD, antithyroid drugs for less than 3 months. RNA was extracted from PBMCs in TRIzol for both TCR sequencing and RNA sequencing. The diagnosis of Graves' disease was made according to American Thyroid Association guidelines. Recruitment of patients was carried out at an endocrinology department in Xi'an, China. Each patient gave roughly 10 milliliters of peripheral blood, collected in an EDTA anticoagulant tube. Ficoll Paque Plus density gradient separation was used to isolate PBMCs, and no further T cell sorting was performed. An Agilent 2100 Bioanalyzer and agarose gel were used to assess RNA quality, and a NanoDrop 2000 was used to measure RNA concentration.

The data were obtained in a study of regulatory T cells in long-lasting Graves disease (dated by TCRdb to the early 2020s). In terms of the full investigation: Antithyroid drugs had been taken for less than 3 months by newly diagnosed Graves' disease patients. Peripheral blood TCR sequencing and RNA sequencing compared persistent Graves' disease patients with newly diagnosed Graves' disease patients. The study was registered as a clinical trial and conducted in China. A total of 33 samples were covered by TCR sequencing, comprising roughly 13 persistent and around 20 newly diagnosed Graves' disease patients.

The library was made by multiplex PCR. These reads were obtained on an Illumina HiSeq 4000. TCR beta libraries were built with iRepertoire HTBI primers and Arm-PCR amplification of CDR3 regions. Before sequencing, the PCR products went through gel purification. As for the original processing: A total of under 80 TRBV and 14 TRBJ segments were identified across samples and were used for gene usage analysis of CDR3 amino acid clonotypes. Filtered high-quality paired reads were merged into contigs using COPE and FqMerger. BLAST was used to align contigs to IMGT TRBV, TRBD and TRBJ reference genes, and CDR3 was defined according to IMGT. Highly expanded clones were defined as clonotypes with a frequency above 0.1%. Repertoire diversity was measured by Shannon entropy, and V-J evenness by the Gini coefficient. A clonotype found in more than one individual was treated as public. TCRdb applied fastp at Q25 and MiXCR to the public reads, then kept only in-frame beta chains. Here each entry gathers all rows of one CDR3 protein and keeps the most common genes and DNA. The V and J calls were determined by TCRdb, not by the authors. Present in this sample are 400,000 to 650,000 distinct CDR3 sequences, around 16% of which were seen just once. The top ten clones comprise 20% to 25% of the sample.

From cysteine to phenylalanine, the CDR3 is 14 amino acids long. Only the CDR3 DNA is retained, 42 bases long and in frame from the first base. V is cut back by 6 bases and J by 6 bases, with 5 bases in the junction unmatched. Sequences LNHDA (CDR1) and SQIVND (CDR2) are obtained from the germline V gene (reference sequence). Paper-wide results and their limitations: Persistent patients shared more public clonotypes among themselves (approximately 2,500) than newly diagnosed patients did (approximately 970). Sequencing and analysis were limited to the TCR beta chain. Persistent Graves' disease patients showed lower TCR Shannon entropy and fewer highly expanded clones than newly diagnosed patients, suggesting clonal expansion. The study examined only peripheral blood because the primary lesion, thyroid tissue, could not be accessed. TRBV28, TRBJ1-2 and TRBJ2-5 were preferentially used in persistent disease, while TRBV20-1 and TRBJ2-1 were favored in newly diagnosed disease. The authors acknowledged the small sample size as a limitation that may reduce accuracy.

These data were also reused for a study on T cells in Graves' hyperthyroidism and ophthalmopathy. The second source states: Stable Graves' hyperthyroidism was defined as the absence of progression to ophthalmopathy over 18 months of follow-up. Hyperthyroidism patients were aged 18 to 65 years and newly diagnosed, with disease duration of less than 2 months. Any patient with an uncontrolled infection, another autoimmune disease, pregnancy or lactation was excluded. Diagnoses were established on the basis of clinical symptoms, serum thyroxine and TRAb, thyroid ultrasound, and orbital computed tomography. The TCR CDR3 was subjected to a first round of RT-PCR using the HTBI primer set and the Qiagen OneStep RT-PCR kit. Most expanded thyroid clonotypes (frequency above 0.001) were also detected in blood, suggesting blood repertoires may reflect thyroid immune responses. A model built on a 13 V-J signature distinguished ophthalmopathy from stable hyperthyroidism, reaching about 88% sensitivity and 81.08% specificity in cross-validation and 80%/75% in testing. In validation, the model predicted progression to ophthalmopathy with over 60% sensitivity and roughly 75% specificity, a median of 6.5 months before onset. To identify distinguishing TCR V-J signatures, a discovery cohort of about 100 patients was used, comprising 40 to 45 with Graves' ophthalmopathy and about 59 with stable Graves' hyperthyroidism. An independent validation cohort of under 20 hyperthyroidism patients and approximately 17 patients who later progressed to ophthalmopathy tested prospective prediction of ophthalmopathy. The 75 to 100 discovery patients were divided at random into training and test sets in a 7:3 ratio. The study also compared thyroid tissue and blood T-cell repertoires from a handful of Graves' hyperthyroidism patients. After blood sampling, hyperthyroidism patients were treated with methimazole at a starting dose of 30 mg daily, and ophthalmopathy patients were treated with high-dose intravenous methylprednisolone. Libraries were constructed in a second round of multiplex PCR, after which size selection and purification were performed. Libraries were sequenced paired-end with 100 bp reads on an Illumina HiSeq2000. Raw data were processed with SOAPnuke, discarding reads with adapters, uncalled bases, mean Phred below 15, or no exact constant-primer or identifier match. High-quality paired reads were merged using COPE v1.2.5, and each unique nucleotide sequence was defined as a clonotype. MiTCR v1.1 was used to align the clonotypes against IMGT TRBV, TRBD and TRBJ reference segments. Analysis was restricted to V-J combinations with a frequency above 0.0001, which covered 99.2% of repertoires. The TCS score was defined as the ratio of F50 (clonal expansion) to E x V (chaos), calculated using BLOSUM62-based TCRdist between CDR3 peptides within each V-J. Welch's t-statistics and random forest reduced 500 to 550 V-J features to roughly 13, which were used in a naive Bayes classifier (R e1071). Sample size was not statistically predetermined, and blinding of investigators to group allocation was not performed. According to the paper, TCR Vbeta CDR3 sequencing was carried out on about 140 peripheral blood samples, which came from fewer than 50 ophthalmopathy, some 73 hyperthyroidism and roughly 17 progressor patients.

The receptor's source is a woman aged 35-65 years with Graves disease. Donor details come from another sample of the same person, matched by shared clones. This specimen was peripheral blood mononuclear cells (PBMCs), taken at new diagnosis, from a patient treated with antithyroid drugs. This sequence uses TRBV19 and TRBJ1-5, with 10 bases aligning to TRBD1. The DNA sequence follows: TGTGCCAGTAGACCGGGACAGGGGAGTCAGCCCCAGCATTTT. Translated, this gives CASRPGQGSQPQHF.